What follows are 13 T cell receptor beta chains derived from one specimen sequenced in a study of blood T cell repertoires in COVID-19. Clones were sequenced by immunoSEQ multiplex PCR, and TCRdb holds only the in-frame ones, with some missing. Of 250,000 or so clones listed, under 95% were seen once; the top ten hold about 3%. Sequencing input: PBMCs or T cells enriched from blood (not recorded which). These receptors all come from a man aged 40-50 years who had been exposed to COVID-19.

This clone came up many times. At the DNA level, this CDR3 is encoded by other sequences in the same sample as well. The chain combines TRBV6-5 with TRBJ1-1; 9 bases map to TRBD1. V lost 6 bases and J lost 11; bases outside the gene matches: 1. Germline V gene sequence: CDR1 MNHEY, CDR2 SVGAGI. This CDR3 is 10 amino acids long. The CDR3: CASSDRGAFF. The CDR3 DNA reads as TGTGCCAGCAGCGACAGGGGGGCTTTCTTT.

The chain joins TRBV29-1 to TRBJ2-7; 12 positions agree with TRBD1. This CDR3 is built from 12 residues. Germline loops: CDR1 SQVTM, CDR2 ANQGSEA. J lost 4 bases, V lost 7 bases, and 2 bases had no gene match. For the CDR3, the DNA is TGCAGCGCGGGACAGGGGGCTTACGAGCAGTACTTC. Translating gives CSAGQGAYEQYF.

This clone was seen a single time. V and J are TRBV9 and TRBJ2-1, with 8 bases that match TRBD2. CDR1 SGDLS and CDR2 YYNGEE come from the germline V gene. Trimming at V came to 0 bases and at J to 6 bases, leaving 5 bases not matched to a gene. The CDR3 consists of 15 residues. The CDR3 reads CASSVVAGRANEQFF. The DNA of the CDR3 is TGTGCCAGCAGCGTAGTAGCGGGGCGGGCCAATGAGCAGTTCTTC.

The chain combines TRBV30 with TRBJ2-1; D perhaps matches TRBD2 (5 bases). Germline V gene sequence: CDR1 GTSNPN, CDR2 SVGIG (reference sequence). The CDR3 is made up of 15 amino acids. The V gene lost 0 bases and the J gene lost 4 bases, with 13 bases spanning the gap. The CDR3 loop reads CAWSVLGKEYNEQFF. The CDR3 DNA reads TGTGCCTGGAGTGTACTAGGGAAGGAGTACAATGAGCAGTTCTTC.

The V call is TRBV27, the J call TRBJ2-5; 15 bases align to TRBD2. V shed 8 bases, J shed 5 bases, and the junction held 6 bases outside the gene matches. The CDR3 consists of 15 residues. Germline V gene sequence: CDR1 MNHEY, CDR2 SMNVEV (reference sequence). The CDR3 region is CASRTGTSGRETQYF. CDR3 in DNA: TGTGCCAGCCGGACCGGGACTAGCGGGAGGGAGACCCAGTACTTC.

The V call is TRBV27, the J call TRBJ1-5, with D unresolved. This CDR3 is 15 amino acids long. V was trimmed by 0 bases and J by 3 bases, leaving 9 bases between them. Germline CDR1 reads MNHEY; CDR2 reads SMNVEV (reference sequence). The DNA for the CDR3 is TGTGCCAGCAGTTTATCCTCGGGTGTCAATCAGCCCCAGCATTTT. Translating it yields CASSLSSGVNQPQHF.

The chain uses TRBV19 and TRBJ2-5; D possibly corresponds to TRBD2 (5 bases). Germline assignment: CDR1 LNHDA and CDR2 SQIVND (reference sequence). The CDR3 is 16 amino acids. Trimming removed 9 bases at V and 0 bases at J, with 20 bases between. CDR3 DNA: TGTGCCAGCAGAACCACGATTTCGGGGAACCAAGAGACCCAGTACTTC. This codes for CASRTTISGNQETQYF.

The chain carries TRBV28 and TRBJ1-3; 9 bases fit TRBD1. Germline V gene lookup returns CDR1 MDHEN and CDR2 SYDVKM. The CDR3 consists of 18 residues. V shed 1 base and J 7 bases; nucleotides not matched to a gene: 14. CDR3 loop: CASSLFVGPGQGGNTIYF. The DNA for the CDR3 is TGTGCCAGCAGTTTATTTGTAGGACCGGGACAGGGAGGCAACACCATATATTTT.

V is TRBV27 and J is TRBJ2-1; no firm D call. The CDR3 consists of 13 residues. Per germline, CDR1 MNHEY and CDR2 SMNVEV (reference sequence). V was clipped by 8 bases and J by 7 bases, with 15 bases between them. CDR3 in amino acids: CASGLWRRNEQFF. CDR3 DNA sequence: TGTGCCAGCGGGCTCTGGCGAAGGAATGAGCAGTTCTTC.

In this sample, this clone turned up once. J is TRBJ2-7 and V is TRBV7-3; 7 nucleotides line up with TRBD2. Trimming took 2 bases from V and 5 from J; bases not matched to a gene: 9. The CDR3 is made up of 15 amino acids. Germline CDR1 is SGHTA and CDR2 is FQGTGA. This CDR3 is CASSLPAAGVDEQYF. CDR3 sequence (DNA): TGTGCCAGCAGCTTACCTGCCGCGGGAGTAGACGAGCAGTACTTC. Together with reference TRBV7-3 and TRBJ2-7, the CDR3 gives the full variable domain: GAGVSQTPSNKVTEKGKYVELRCDPISGHTALYWYRQSLGQGPEFLIYFQGTGAADDSGLPNDRFFAVRPEGSVSTLKIQRTERGDSAVYLCASSLPAAGVDEQYFGPGTRLTVT.

The V and J genes are TRBV28 and TRBJ2-7, with D tentatively TRBD1 (7 bases). The CDR3 is made up of 14 amino acids. V was shortened by 7 bases and J by 4 bases, with 17 bases between the two germline ends. Germline loops: CDR1 MDHEN, CDR2 SYDVKM. The chain's CDR3 is CASNLGAGGYEQYF. CDR3 DNA: TGTGCCAGCAATCTCGGCGCAGGGGGGTACGAGCAGTACTTC.

The chain is built from TRBV12-3 or TRBV12-4 and TRBJ1-3, with D unresolved. The CDR3 is made up of 13 amino acids. V was cut by 5 bases and J by 0 bases, with 5 bases left in between. The DNA for the CDR3 is TGTGCCAGCAGTCCCCGCTCTGGAAACACCATATATTTT. Its translation is CASSPRSGNTIYF.

This chain uses TRBV7-7 with TRBJ2-1; TRBD2 aligns across 7 bases. From germline, CDR1 is SSHAT and CDR2 FNYEAQ (reference sequence). The CDR3 sequence is 17 residues long. Trimming at V came to 1 base and at J to 4 bases, leaving 10 bases not matched to a gene. CDR3 residues: CASSLEPGLAVYNEQFF. In DNA, the CDR3 is TGTGCCAGCAGCTTAGAACCGGGGCTAGCGGTATACAATGAGCAGTTCTTC.